This is a list of T cell receptor beta chains from one sample in a study of T-cell reconstitution after alpha-beta-depleted transplantation in children. TCRdb independently ran MiXCR on the PCR reads; one entry per CDR3 protein. The sample holds fewer than 400,000 distinct CDR3 sequences; roughly 20% are singletons and the top ten take about 3.8%. Specimen: PBMCs from the stem cell graft donor, collected from the stem cell graft. The receptors were sampled from a human donor who donated a stem cell graft to a child with acute myeloid leukemia. Each CDR3 is given with its conserved first and last residue. Expanded clones get a size class; other rows say once, few or many, or leave the size out.

j_call: TRBJ2-5
v_call: TRBV6-1
clone_size: NA
cdr3_aa: CASNLPGQGFETQYF

j_call: TRBJ2-7
v_call: TRBV20-1
clone_size: few
cdr3_aa: CSARDNRGVDYEQYF

j_call: TRBJ2-2
v_call: TRBV20-1
clone_size: NA
cdr3_aa: CSARGTSATGELFF

j_call: TRBJ1-5
v_call: TRBV5-1
clone_size: few
cdr3_aa: CASSILGEQPQHF

j_call: TRBJ2-7
v_call: TRBV28
clone_size: NA
cdr3_aa: CASSHQKTYEQYF

j_call: TRBJ2-3
v_call: TRBV20-1
clone_size: many
cdr3_aa: CSARIGPSTDTQYF

j_call: TRBJ2-1
v_call: TRBV7-2
clone_size: NA
cdr3_aa: CASSLTIHGNEQFF

j_call: TRBJ2-7
v_call: TRBV24-1
clone_size: few
cdr3_aa: CATSDPRTGKYEQYF

j_call: TRBJ1-5
v_call: TRBV5-5
clone_size: NA
cdr3_aa: CASSGGVIGNQPQHF

j_call: TRBJ2-1
v_call: TRBV7-9
clone_size: NA
cdr3_aa: CASSLVASLDEQFF

j_call: TRBJ2-7
v_call: TRBV14
clone_size: NA
cdr3_aa: CASSQRRNSYEQYF

j_call: TRBJ2-4
v_call: TRBV29-1
clone_size: many
cdr3_aa: CSVDPGGGNIQYF

j_call: TRBJ2-4
v_call: TRBV12-3/TRBV12-4
clone_size: many
cdr3_aa: CASSLPKTKNIQYF

j_call: TRBJ2-7
v_call: TRBV12-3/TRBV12-4
clone_size: NA
cdr3_aa: CASRGPGLAGVLYEQYF

j_call: TRBJ2-7
v_call: TRBV5-1
clone_size: once
cdr3_aa: CASSLEVAGVAHEQYF

j_call: TRBJ2-7
v_call: TRBV6-1
clone_size: few
cdr3_aa: CASSENRGTPSYEQYF

j_call: TRBJ1-4
v_call: TRBV7-9
clone_size: many
cdr3_aa: CASSSVLGRNNEKLFF

j_call: TRBJ2-1
v_call: TRBV7-9
clone_size: NA
cdr3_aa: CASGLGPRHGEQFF

j_call: TRBJ2-7
v_call: TRBV28
clone_size: NA
cdr3_aa: CASTPRGTSYEQYF

j_call: TRBJ2-1
v_call: TRBV5-1
clone_size: NA
cdr3_aa: CASSRGTSIYNEQFF

j_call: TRBJ2-5
v_call: TRBV28
clone_size: NA
cdr3_aa: CASSFAGVETQYF

j_call: TRBJ2-7
v_call: TRBV20-1
clone_size: many
cdr3_aa: CSARPPSSYEQYF

j_call: TRBJ1-2
v_call: TRBV5-5
clone_size: NA
cdr3_aa: CASSERRPDGYTF

j_call: TRBJ1-1
v_call: TRBV18
clone_size: few
cdr3_aa: CASSPGGAHWSTEAFF

j_call: TRBJ2-3
v_call: TRBV9
clone_size: NA
cdr3_aa: CASSAGTSTDTQYF

j_call: TRBJ2-7
v_call: TRBV5-1
clone_size: few
cdr3_aa: CASSLASGLSYEQYF

j_call: TRBJ2-3
v_call: TRBV6-1
clone_size: NA
cdr3_aa: CASSKTPSGITDTQYF

j_call: TRBJ1-2
v_call: TRBV28
clone_size: NA
cdr3_aa: CASSSGPNYGYTF

j_call: TRBJ2-1
v_call: TRBV10-3
clone_size: many
cdr3_aa: CAISEDGLRNEQFF

j_call: TRBJ1-1
v_call: TRBV4-1
clone_size: few
cdr3_aa: CASRASEGTEAFF

j_call: TRBJ2-1
v_call: TRBV10-2
clone_size: NA
cdr3_aa: CASSENNEQFF

j_call: TRBJ2-1
v_call: TRBV20-1
clone_size: many
cdr3_aa: CSARTRGSYNEQFF

j_call: TRBJ2-1
v_call: TRBV7-9
clone_size: few
cdr3_aa: CASSSGTTSGNEQFF

j_call: TRBJ2-1
v_call: TRBV5-1
clone_size: NA
cdr3_aa: CASSLQTSGRGVNEQFF

j_call: TRBJ2-7
v_call: TRBV12-3/TRBV12-4
clone_size: NA
cdr3_aa: CASRADRYEQYF

j_call: TRBJ1-1
v_call: TRBV4-2
clone_size: many
cdr3_aa: CASSQGVLNTEAFF

j_call: TRBJ2-5
v_call: TRBV29-1
clone_size: many
cdr3_aa: CSVDLLRETQYF

j_call: TRBJ2-3
v_call: TRBV7-2
clone_size: many
cdr3_aa: CASSLAPGGRGTDTQYF

j_call: TRBJ1-2
v_call: TRBV29-1
clone_size: many
cdr3_aa: CSVEHGLTF

j_call: TRBJ2-1
v_call: TRBV5-1
clone_size: NA
cdr3_aa: CASSLVRGQFF

j_call: TRBJ1-6
v_call: TRBV9
clone_size: NA
cdr3_aa: CASSAGQATLSPLHF

j_call: TRBJ2-2
v_call: TRBV27
clone_size: NA
cdr3_aa: CASSLFLAENTGELFF

j_call: TRBJ1-1
v_call: TRBV6-1
clone_size: NA
cdr3_aa: CASSTDRDRGRTEAFF

j_call: TRBJ1-5
v_call: TRBV15
clone_size: once
cdr3_aa: CATSRERQASNQPQHF

j_call: TRBJ2-1
v_call: TRBV24-1
clone_size: NA
cdr3_aa: CATSDSGVDSSYNEQFF

j_call: TRBJ2-1
v_call: TRBV5-1
clone_size: NA
cdr3_aa: CASSRNTENEQFF

j_call: TRBJ1-5
v_call: TRBV24-1
clone_size: NA
cdr3_aa: CATARTNNQPQHF

j_call: TRBJ2-5
v_call: TRBV5-1
clone_size: few
cdr3_aa: CASSLDTGPQETQYF

j_call: TRBJ2-5
v_call: TRBV3-1
clone_size: NA
cdr3_aa: CASSQDPGEFMKTQYF

j_call: TRBJ2-7
v_call: TRBV29-1
clone_size: many
cdr3_aa: CSVTPAGGAYEQYF

j_call: TRBJ2-2
v_call: TRBV5-1
clone_size: NA
cdr3_aa: CASSPRLENTGELFF

j_call: TRBJ2-3
v_call: TRBV6-4
clone_size: NA
cdr3_aa: CALGVSTDTQYF

j_call: TRBJ2-7
v_call: TRBV12-3/TRBV12-4
clone_size: NA
cdr3_aa: CASSLGQRTYEQYF

j_call: TRBJ1-3
v_call: TRBV18
clone_size: NA
cdr3_aa: CASSRSQGSSGNTIYF

j_call: TRBJ1-3
v_call: TRBV12-3/TRBV12-4
clone_size: few
cdr3_aa: CASRGEAGNTIYF

j_call: TRBJ2-2
v_call: TRBV6-5
clone_size: few
cdr3_aa: CASSYSWSSGNTGELFF

j_call: TRBJ2-1
v_call: TRBV12-3/TRBV12-4
clone_size: few
cdr3_aa: CASSLHGGSYNEQFF

j_call: TRBJ2-1
v_call: TRBV7-2
clone_size: many
cdr3_aa: CASSLRVRNSYNEQFF

j_call: TRBJ2-7
v_call: TRBV6-6
clone_size: many
cdr3_aa: CASSYSSYEQYF